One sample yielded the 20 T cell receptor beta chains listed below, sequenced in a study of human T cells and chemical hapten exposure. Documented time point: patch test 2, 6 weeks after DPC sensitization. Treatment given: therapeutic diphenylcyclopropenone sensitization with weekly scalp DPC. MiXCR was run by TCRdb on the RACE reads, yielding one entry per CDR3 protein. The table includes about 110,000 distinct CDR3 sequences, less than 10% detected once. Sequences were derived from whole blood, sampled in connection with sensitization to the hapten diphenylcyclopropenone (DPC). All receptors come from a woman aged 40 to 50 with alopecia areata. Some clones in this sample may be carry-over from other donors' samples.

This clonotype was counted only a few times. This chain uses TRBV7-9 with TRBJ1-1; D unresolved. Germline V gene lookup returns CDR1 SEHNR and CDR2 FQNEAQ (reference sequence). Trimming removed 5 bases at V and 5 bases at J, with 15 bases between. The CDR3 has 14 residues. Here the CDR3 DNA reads TGTGCCAGCAGCCTCGTCCAGAGGGCAACTGAAGCTTTCTTT. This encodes CASSLVQRATEAFF.

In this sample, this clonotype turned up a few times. The CDR3 nucleotides read TGTGCCAGCAGCCCACACAGGGGAAGGGAAAAACTGTTTTTT. Translating it yields CASSPHRGREKLFF. J is TRBJ1-4 and V is TRBV21-1; TRBD1 is the table's D call and was not checked against the DNA. TRBV21-1 is a pseudogene. The CDR3 extends over 14 amino acids.

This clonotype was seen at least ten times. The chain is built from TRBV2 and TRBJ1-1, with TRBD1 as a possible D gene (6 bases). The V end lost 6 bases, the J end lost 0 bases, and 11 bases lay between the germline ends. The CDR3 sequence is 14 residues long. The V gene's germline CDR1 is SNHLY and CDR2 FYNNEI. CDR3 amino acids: CASRGQYMNTEAFF. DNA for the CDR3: TGTGCCAGCAGAGGACAGTACATGAACACTGAAGCTTTCTTT.

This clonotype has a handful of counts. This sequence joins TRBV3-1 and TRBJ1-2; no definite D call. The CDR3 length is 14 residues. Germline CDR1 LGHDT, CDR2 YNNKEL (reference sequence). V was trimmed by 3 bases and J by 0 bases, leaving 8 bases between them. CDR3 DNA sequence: TGTGCCAGCAGCCATCGAACTGCTAACTATGGCTACACCTTC. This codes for CASSHRTANYGYTF.

In DNA form, the CDR3 reads TGCGCCAGCAGCCAAGATCGGGTAGCGGGGGGCGGAGGAACCGGGGAGCTGTTTTTT. Its translation: CASSQDRVAGGGGTGELFF. The chain carries TRBV4-1 and TRBJ2-2, with 10 nucleotides matching TRBD2. Germline CDR1 is MGHRA and CDR2 is YSYEKL. With V trimmed by 0 bases and J by 5 bases, 12 bases remained unmatched. The CDR3 contains 19 residues.

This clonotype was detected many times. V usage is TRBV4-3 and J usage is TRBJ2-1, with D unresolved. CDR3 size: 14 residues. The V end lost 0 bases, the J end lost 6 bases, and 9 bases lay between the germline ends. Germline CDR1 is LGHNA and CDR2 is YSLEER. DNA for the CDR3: TGCGCCAGCAGCCAAGATCTGGGCGGCAATGAGCAGTTCTTC. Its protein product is CASSQDLGGNEQFF.

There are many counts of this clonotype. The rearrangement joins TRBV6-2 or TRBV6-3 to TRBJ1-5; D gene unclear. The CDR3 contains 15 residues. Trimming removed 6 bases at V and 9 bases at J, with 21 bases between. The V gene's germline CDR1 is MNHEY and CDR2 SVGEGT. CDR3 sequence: CASRPADSSIRPQHF. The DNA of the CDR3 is TGTGCCAGCAGGCCGGCCGACTCTTCAATCAGGCCCCAGCATTTT.

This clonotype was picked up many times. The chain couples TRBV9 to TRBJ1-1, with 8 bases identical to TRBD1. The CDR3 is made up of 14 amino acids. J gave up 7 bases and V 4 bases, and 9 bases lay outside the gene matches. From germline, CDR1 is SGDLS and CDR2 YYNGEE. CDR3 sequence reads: CASSLRTGIDEAFF. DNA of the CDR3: TGTGCCAGCAGCCTCAGGACAGGGATCGATGAAGCTTTCTTT.

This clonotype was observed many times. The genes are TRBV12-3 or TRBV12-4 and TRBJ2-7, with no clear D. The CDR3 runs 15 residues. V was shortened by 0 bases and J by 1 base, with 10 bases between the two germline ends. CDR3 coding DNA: TGTGCCAGCAGTTTAGCCGGTGCCAGGTCCTACGAGCAGTACTTC. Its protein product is CASSLAGARSYEQYF.

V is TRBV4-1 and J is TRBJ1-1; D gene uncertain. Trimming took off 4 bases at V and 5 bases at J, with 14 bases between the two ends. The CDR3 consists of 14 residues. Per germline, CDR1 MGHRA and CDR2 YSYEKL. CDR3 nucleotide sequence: TGCGCCAGCAGCCCCGGGTCTGCAGGAACTGAAGCTTTCTTT. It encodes CASSPGSAGTEAFF.

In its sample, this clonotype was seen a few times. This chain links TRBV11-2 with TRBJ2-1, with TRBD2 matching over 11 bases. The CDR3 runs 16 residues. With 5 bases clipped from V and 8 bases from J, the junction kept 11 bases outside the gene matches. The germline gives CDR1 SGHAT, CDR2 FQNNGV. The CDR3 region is CASSLSGGALVDEQFF. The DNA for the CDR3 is TGTGCCAGCAGCCTTAGCGGGGGGGCCCTTGTTGATGAGCAGTTCTTC.

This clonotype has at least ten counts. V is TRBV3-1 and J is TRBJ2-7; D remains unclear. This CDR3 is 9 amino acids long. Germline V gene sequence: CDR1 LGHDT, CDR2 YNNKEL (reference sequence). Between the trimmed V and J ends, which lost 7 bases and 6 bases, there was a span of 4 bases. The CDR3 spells CASISEQYF. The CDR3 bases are TGTGCCAGCATCAGCGAGCAGTACTTC.

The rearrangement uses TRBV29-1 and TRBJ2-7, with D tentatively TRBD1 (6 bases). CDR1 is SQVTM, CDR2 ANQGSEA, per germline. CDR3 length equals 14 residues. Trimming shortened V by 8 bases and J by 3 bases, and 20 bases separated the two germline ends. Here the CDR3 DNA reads TGCAGCATTACCAGGGGATTAGGGAGCTACGAGCAGTACTTC. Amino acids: CSITRGLGSYEQYF.

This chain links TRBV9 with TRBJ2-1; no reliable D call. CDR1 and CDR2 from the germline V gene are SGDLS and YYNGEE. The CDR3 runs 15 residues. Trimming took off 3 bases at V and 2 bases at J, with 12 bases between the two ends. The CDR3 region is CASSASGGAYNEQFF. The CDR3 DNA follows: TGTGCCAGCAGCGCGTCAGGTGGAGCCTACAATGAGCAGTTCTTC.

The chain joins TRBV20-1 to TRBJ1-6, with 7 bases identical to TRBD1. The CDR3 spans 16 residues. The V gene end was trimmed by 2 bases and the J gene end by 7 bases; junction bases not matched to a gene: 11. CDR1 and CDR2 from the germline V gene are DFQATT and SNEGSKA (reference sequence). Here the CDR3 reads CSARPSGGRQNSPLHF. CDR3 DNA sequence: TGCAGTGCTAGACCCTCAGGGGGTCGCCAGAATTCACCCCTCCACTTT.

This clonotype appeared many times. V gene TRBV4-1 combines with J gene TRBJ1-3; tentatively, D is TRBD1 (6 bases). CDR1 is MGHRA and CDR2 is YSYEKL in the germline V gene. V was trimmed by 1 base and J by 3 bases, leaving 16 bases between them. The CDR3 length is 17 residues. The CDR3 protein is CASSQGNLRDIGNTIYF. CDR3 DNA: TGCGCCAGCAGCCAAGGCAATCTCCGGGACATTGGAAACACCATATATTTT.

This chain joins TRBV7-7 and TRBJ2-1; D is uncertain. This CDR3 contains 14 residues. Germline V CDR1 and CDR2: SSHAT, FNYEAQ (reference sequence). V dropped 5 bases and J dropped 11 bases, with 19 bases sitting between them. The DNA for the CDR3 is TGTGCCAGCAGCAAGACCAGGTCCCCAATGAAGCAGTTCTTC. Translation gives CASSKTRSPMKQFF.

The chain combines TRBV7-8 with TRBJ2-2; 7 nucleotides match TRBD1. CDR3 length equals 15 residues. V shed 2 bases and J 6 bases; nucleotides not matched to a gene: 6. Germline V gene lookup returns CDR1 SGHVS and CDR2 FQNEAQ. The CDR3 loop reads CASSLPTGAPGELFF. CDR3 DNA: TGTGCCAGCAGCTTACCCACAGGGGCGCCCGGGGAGCTGTTTTTT. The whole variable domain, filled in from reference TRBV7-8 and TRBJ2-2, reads GAGVSQSPRYKVAKRGQDVALRCDPISGHVSLFWYQQALGQGPEFLTYFQNEAQLDKSGLPSDRFFAERPEGSVSTLKIQRTQQEDSAVYLCASSLPTGAPGELFFGEGSRLTVL.

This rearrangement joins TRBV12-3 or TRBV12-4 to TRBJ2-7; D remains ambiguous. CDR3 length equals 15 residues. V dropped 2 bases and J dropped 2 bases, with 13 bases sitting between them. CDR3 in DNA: TGTGCCAGCAGTTTATCCCATCCTGGCACCTACGAGCAGTACTTC. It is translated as CASSLSHPGTYEQYF.

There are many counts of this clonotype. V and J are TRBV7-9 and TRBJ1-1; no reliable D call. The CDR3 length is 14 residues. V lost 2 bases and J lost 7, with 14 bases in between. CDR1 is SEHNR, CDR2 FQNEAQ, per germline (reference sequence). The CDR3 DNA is TGTGCCAGCAGCTTACCCCCCATGGAATTTGAAGCTTTCTTT. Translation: CASSLPPMEFEAFF.